This is a list of T cell receptor beta chains from one sample in a study of beta chain features in type 1 diabetes. The assay was immunoSEQ multiplex PCR, and TCRdb's table has in-frame clones only and misses some. The sample has about 700,000 clones; around 15% are singletons. The sample taken for sequencing was naive CD4+ T cells from blood. The receptors originated from a man aged 18 to 30 with type 1 diabetes. CDR3s include the opening cysteine and the closing phenylalanine or tryptophan. Each record gives: D gene, V gene, clone size, J gene, CDR3 protein, CDR3 DNA. D genes are given only for firm matches. Clone size is given for some rows only: seen once, a few or many times, or a class if the clone is expanded.

TRBD1	TRBV18	.	TRBJ1-2	CASSLGTGGIYTF	TGTGCCAGCTCACTGGGGACAGGGGGCATCTACACCTTC
.	TRBV6-6	few	TRBJ1-5	CASSPQDSNQPQHF	TGTGCCAGCAGCCCTCAGGATAGCAATCAGCCCCAGCATTTT
TRBD1	TRBV10-3	few	TRBJ2-5	CAISDFDRGETQYF	TGTGCCATCAGTGACTTCGACAGGGGGGAGACCCAGTACTTC
TRBD2	TRBV5-1	few	TRBJ2-3	CASSLASGGTDTQYF	TGCGCCAGCAGCTTGGCCAGCGGGGGGACAGATACGCAGTATTTT
.	TRBV30	few	TRBJ1-4	CAWSDEKLFF	TGTGCCTGGAGTGATGAAAAACTGTTTTTT
.	TRBV5-1	.	TRBJ2-1	CASTLASSYNEQFF	TGCGCCAGCACCCTGGCGAGCTCCTACAATGAGCAGTTCTTC
TRBD1	TRBV2	.	TRBJ2-5	CASYWDRGAETQYF	TGTGCCAGCTACTGGGACAGGGGGGCAGAGACCCAGTACTTC
.	TRBV6-5	.	TRBJ2-5	CASSQGPSLTQYF	TGTGCCAGCAGTCAAGGCCCGAGCCTCACCCAGTACTTC
TRBD1	TRBV4-2	few	TRBJ2-2	CASSPTGSNTGELFF	TGTGCCAGCAGTCCGACAGGGTCCAACACCGGGGAGCTGTTTTTT
.	TRBV28	few	TRBJ2-7	CASSPLGHQNSYEQYF	TGTGCCAGCAGTCCCCTGGGACACCAAAATTCCTACGAGCAGTACTTC
.	TRBV15	few	TRBJ1-1	CATSRDAAGLPEAFF	TGTGCCACCAGCAGAGATGCGGCAGGCTTACCTGAAGCTTTCTTT
.	TRBV5-1	.	TRBJ1-1	CASSLGVSMNTEAFF	TGCGCCAGCAGCTTGGGGGTGTCGATGAACACTGAAGCTTTCTTT
.	TRBV19	.	TRBJ2-5	CASSSGTTQETQYF	TGTGCCAGTAGCTCCGGGACAACGCAAGAGACCCAGTACTTC
.	TRBV6-1	few	TRBJ1-2	CASSVGQGDGYTF	TGTGCCAGCAGTGTCGGGCAGGGCGATGGCTACACCTTC
.	TRBV6-1	.	TRBJ2-6	CASSEKGHKISGANVLTF	TGTGCCAGCAGTGAAAAGGGACATAAAATCTCTGGGGCCAACGTCCTGACTTTC
.	TRBV10-2	few	TRBJ1-1	CASSEWAGIIMTEAFF	TGCGCCAGCAGTGAGTGGGCAGGGATTATTATGACTGAAGCTTTCTTT
TRBD1	TRBV4-1	few	TRBJ2-7	CASSQISRGHYEQYF	TGCGCCAGCAGCCAGATTAGCAGGGGGCACTACGAGCAGTACTTC
TRBD1	TRBV4-2	.	TRBJ2-1	CASRGQGFDNEQFF	TGTGCCAGCAGGGGACAGGGGTTTGACAATGAGCAGTTCTTC
.	TRBV7-2	.	TRBJ2-7	CASSTGETAIYEQYF	TGTGCCAGCAGCACAGGAGAGACAGCCATTTACGAGCAGTACTTC
TRBD2	TRBV13	.	TRBJ2-7	CASSRREGFEQYF	TGTGCCAGCAGCCGCCGGGAGGGATTCGAGCAGTACTTC
.	TRBV4-1	few	TRBJ1-1	CASSQEMGWANHEAFF	TGCGCCAGCAGCCAAGAAATGGGATGGGCTAACCATGAAGCTTTCTTT
.	TRBV7-8	few	TRBJ2-2	CASSVGTAGELFF	TGTGCCAGCAGCGTCGGTACTGCCGGGGAGCTGTTTTTT
TRBD1	TRBV5-1	.	TRBJ2-1	CASRGTGSYNEQFF	TGCGCCAGCAGGGGGACAGGCTCCTACAATGAGCAGTTCTTC
.	TRBV7-2	.	TRBJ1-6	CASSLLLRAPLHF	TGTGCCAGCAGCTTGCTCCTACGAGCTCCCCTCCACTTT
TRBD1	TRBV6-5	.	TRBJ1-2	CASSYSIPGQGYGYTF	TGTGCCAGCAGTTACTCGATTCCGGGACAGGGCTATGGCTACACCTTC
TRBD1	TRBV30	few	TRBJ1-3	CAWRDRGRGSGNTIYF	TGTGCCTGGAGGGACAGGGGACGAGGATCCGGAAACACCATATATTTT
TRBD1	TRBV30	.	TRBJ2-7	CAWTRTGGGYEQYF	TGTGCCTGGACCAGGACAGGGGGCGGTTACGAGCAGTACTTC
.	TRBV5-1	once	TRBJ1-5	CASSPGTSENQPQHF	TGCGCCAGCAGCCCGGGGACTTCTGAGAATCAGCCCCAGCATTTT
.	TRBV30	.	TRBJ1-1	CAWKGRELNTEAFF	TGTGCCTGGAAGGGTAGAGAGTTGAACACTGAAGCTTTCTTT
.	TRBV20-1	few	TRBJ1-1	CSMCENTEAFF	TGCAGCATGTGTGAGAACACTGAAGCTTTCTTT
TRBD1	TRBV7-9	few	TRBJ2-1	CASSPRGQGRQFF	TGTGCCAGCAGCCCCCGAGGACAGGGCAGGCAGTTCTTC
TRBD1	TRBV6-6	.	TRBJ2-7	CASSYPGQGGYEQYF	TGTGCCAGCAGTTACCCTGGACAGGGGGGCTACGAGCAGTACTTC
.	TRBV19	few	TRBJ2-7	CASSIDPADPDYEQYF	TGTGCCAGTAGTATAGATCCCGCAGACCCCGACTACGAGCAGTACTTC
.	TRBV6-5	.	TRBJ1-1	CASSLQGGFDTEAFF	TGTGCCAGCAGTCTCCAGGGCGGGTTCGACACTGAAGCTTTCTTT
.	TRBV6-5	.	TRBJ2-3	CASSYGGVTHTQYF	TGTGCCAGCAGCTACGGTGGGGTAACTCATACGCAGTATTTT
.	TRBV11-2	few	TRBJ2-2	CASSPNAAGGELFF	TGTGCCAGCAGCCCAAACGCAGCGGGCGGGGAGCTGTTTTTT
.	TRBV29-1	.	TRBJ2-1	CSVDRGWSYNEQFF	TGCAGCGTTGACAGGGGCTGGTCCTACAATGAGCAGTTCTTC
.	TRBV14	few	TRBJ2-1	CASSLLGGGHNEQFF	TGTGCCAGCAGTTTACTCGGCGGGGGCCACAATGAGCAGTTCTTC
TRBD1	TRBV2	few	TRBJ1-2	CASSGDRGPYGYTF	TGTGCCAGCAGTGGGGACAGGGGGCCCTATGGCTACACCTTC
.	TRBV6-1	few	TRBJ1-5	CASSEDGSQPQHF	TGTGCCAGCAGTGAAGACGGGAGTCAGCCCCAGCATTTT
TRBD1	TRBV18	few	TRBJ2-3	CASSPATGADTQYF	TGTGCCAGCTCACCCGCGACAGGGGCAGATACGCAGTATTTT
.	TRBV7-2	few	TRBJ2-2	CASGVNKHTGELFF	TGTGCATCAGGGGTCAATAAGCACACCGGGGAGCTGTTTTTT
.	TRBV7-9	few	TRBJ2-2	CASSRALPGTQNTGELFF	TGTGCCAGCAGTCGAGCTCTACCCGGGACACAAAACACCGGGGAGCTGTTTTTT
.	TRBV18	.	TRBJ1-1	CASSPMTSSSLEAFF	TGTGCCAGCTCACCAATGACCAGTTCTAGCCTGGAAGCTTTCTTT
.	TRBV7-9	few	TRBJ2-7	CASSPPFTDSEQYF	TGTGCCAGCAGCCCCCCGTTTACGGACTCCGAGCAGTACTTC
.	TRBV25-1	few	TRBJ2-2	CASSEQLLPGELFF	TGTGCCAGCAGTGAACAACTTCTCCCAGGGGAGCTGTTTTTT
.	TRBV7-9	.	TRBJ1-6	CASSLGEVTDGNSPLHF	TGTGCCAGCAGCTTAGGAGAGGTAACCGACGGTAATTCACCCCTCCACTTT
TRBD2	TRBV4-1	.	TRBJ2-5	CASSQRSRGAGEQETQYF	TGCGCCAGCAGCCAACGGTCCCGTGGAGCGGGGGAACAAGAGACCCAGTACTTC
.	TRBV5-1	.	TRBJ1-1	CASSLDGQHTEAFF	TGCGCCAGCAGCTTGGACGGACAGCACACTGAAGCTTTCTTT
.	TRBV6-4	few	TRBJ1-1	CASSDRGSTEAFF	TGTGCCAGCAGTGACAGGGGTAGCACTGAAGCTTTCTTT
TRBD2	TRBV7-9	few	TRBJ2-3	CASSSAGVMTDTQYF	TGTGCCAGCAGTTCCGCGGGGGTTATGACAGATACGCAGTATTTT
.	TRBV9	.	TRBJ2-1	CASSVGGSIEQFF	TGTGCCAGCAGCGTAGGGGGCTCAATTGAGCAGTTCTTC
.	TRBV19	.	TRBJ1-5	CASSIDISQPQHF	TGTGCCAGTAGTATTGACATCAGCCAGCCCCAGCATTTT
TRBD1	TRBV11-3	.	TRBJ2-1	CASSASSGTGLSNEQFF	TGTGCCAGCAGCGCGAGCTCCGGGACAGGGTTAAGCAATGAGCAGTTCTTC
TRBD2	TRBV14	few	TRBJ2-1	CASSPLGGGNEQFF	TGTGCCAGCAGCCCCTTAGGCGGGGGGAATGAGCAGTTCTTC
.	TRBV5-3	.	TRBJ2-5	CARSSTFGTQYF	TGTGCCAGAAGCTCGACTTTTGGGACCCAGTACTTC
.	TRBV2	.	TRBJ1-5	CASRELYGYDQPQHF	TGTGCCAGCAGGGAATTATATGGGTACGATCAGCCCCAGCATTTT
TRBD1	TRBV11-3	.	TRBJ2-5	CASSLTRDRGRETQYF	TGTGCCAGCAGCTTAACTCGGGACAGGGGAAGGGAGACCCAGTACTTC
TRBD1	TRBV7-8	few	TRBJ1-2	CASSSGTGGYTF	TGTGCCAGCAGCTCGGGGACAGGGGGATACACCTTC
.	TRBV19	few	TRBJ2-7	CATATDSYEQYF	TGTGCCACTGCGACAGACTCCTACGAGCAGTACTTC